What follows is one T cell receptor (beta chain) and its context. This record belongs to a study of blood T cell repertoires in COVID-19. Across the whole study: Sites in the United States, Italy and Spain provided acute and convalescent COVID-19 samples. Nucleic acid was either cDNA or gDNA, and it came from T cells, B-cell-depleted T cells, or PBMCs.

Germline lookup yields CDR1 GTSNPN and CDR2 SVGIG (reference sequence). The CDR3 is 14 residues long. Trimming cost V 2 bases and J 5 bases; bases outside gene matches: 5. Some clones are missing from TCRdb's copy, which holds only in-frame ones; the method was immunoSEQ multiplex PCR. Of 62,000 or so clones listed, over 75% were seen once; the top ten hold roughly 2.4%. The chain recombines TRBV30 with TRBJ1-2; 10 bases fit TRBD1. The receptor comes from a human donor in a cohort sampled during active COVID-19. The material sequenced was peripheral blood. CDR3 sequence reads: CAWSLGQGDYGYTF. In DNA form, the CDR3 reads TGTGCCTGGAGTCTTGGACAGGGGGATTATGGCTACACCTTC.